The 18 T cell receptor beta chains in this list originate from one sample, sequenced in a study of cytomegalovirus exposure and HLA in healthy donors. 60 Vbeta and 13 Jbeta primers were used in PCR. Clones were read by immunoSEQ multiplex PCR, and TCRdb kept only the in-frame ones, dropping some. Of approximately 160,000 clones listed, approximately 71% are singletons. The sequencing sample was made of PBMCs. The receptors derive from a male donor in good health and CMV-seronegative.

The CDR3 DNA is TGCGCCAGCAGCTACCAAGGGGGCGAGAACACTGAAGCTTTCTTT. Protein: CASSYQGGENTEAFF. V gene TRBV5-1 combines with J gene TRBJ1-1; 7 bases are a match to TRBD1. V lost 3 bases, J lost 1 base, and 6 bases stayed unmatched. Germline V gene data show CDR1 as SGHRS and CDR2 as YFSETQ. This CDR3 is built from 15 residues. Filled out from reference TRBV5-1 and TRBJ1-1, the complete variable domain reads KAGVTQTPRYLIKTRGQQVTLSCSPISGHRSVSWYQQTPGQGLQFLFEYFSETQRNKGNFPGRFSGRQFSNSRSEMNVSTLELGDSALYLCASSYQGGENTEAFFGQGTRLTVV.

A single count supports this clone. This chain connects TRBV14 to TRBJ1-1; D is possibly TRBD1 (6 bases). Deletions cut 8 bases from V and 8 bases from J, with 15 bases between. The CDR3 is 12 residues long. Germline V gene lookup returns CDR1 SGHDN and CDR2 FVKESK. The CDR3 sequence: CASVRGTGEAFF. The CDR3 DNA reads TGTGCCAGCGTGCGTGGAACAGGGGAAGCTTTCTTT.

This clone occurred a few times. The chain recombines TRBV7-6 with TRBJ2-3; 8 positions agree with TRBD1. Germline V CDR1 and CDR2: SGHVS, FNYEAQ. The CDR3 has 12 residues. The V gene end was trimmed by 5 bases and the J gene end by 14 bases; junction bases not matched to a gene: 9. The CDR3 region is CASSHRTGRRYF. DNA of the CDR3: TGTGCCAGCAGCCACAGGACAGGGCGCCGGTATTTT.

This sequence joins TRBV19 and TRBJ2-5, with a tentative D call TRBD2 (6 bases). This CDR3 comprises 14 residues. Deletions cut 11 bases from V and 4 bases from J, with 20 bases between. Looked up from germline, CDR1 is LNHDA and CDR2 is SQIVND (reference sequence). The chain's CDR3 is CAAGGGTYAETQYF. CDR3 nucleotide sequence: TGTGCCGCCGGGGGTGGTACCTACGCAGAGACCCAGTACTTC.

The chain uses TRBV9 and TRBJ2-5, with 10 positions matching TRBD1. Matching the DNA end better, TRBJ2-7 makes the J call doubtful. The CDR3 length is 14 residues. From germline, CDR1 is SGDLS and CDR2 YYNGEE. The CDR3 bases are TGTGCCAGCAGTCGGGACAGGGGTTTCTACGAGCAGTACTTC. It codes for CASSRDRGFYEQYF.

Points on this clone: The same CDR3 also results from other DNA sequences found in this sample. The chain employs TRBV11-2 and TRBJ2-6; D unresolved. This CDR3 has 14 amino acids. Germline loops: CDR1 SGHAT, CDR2 FQNNGV. V was shortened by 6 bases and J by 0 bases, with 6 bases between the two germline ends. CDR3 protein: CASSSGSGANVLTF. The CDR3 coding sequence is TGTGCCAGCAGTTCGGGCTCTGGGGCCAACGTCCTGACTTTC.

The chain is built from TRBV4-3 and TRBJ2-7; 9 bases match TRBD2. From germline, CDR1 is LGHNA and CDR2 YSLEER. The CDR3 covers 16 residues. J was trimmed by 11 bases and V by 0 bases; bases with no gene match: 14. This CDR3 is CASSQDLRAGGAPEYF. The CDR3 nucleotides are TGCGCCAGCAGCCAAGATCTAAGGGCGGGAGGGGCCCCCGAGTACTTC.

There are a few counts of this clone. The chain links TRBV6-4 to TRBJ1-5; D is perhaps TRBD1 (5 bases). Trimming removed 0 bases from V and 5 bases from J, with 14 bases in between. Per germline, CDR1 MRHNA and CDR2 SNTAGT. This CDR3 comprises 16 residues. The CDR3 DNA reads as TGTGCCAGCAGTGACTCGTCTCCCGGGGGGGATCAGCCCCAGCATTTT. This translates into CASSDSSPGGDQPQHF.

The V call is TRBV27, the J call TRBJ2-5, with TRBD1 identical over 8 bases. CDR3 length: 14 residues. CDR1 and CDR2 (germline): MNHEY, SMNVEV (reference sequence). Trimming took 4 bases from V and 1 from J; bases not matched to a gene: 2. The CDR3 region has the DNA TGTGCCAGCAGTTCCACAGGGGGCCAAGAGACCCAGTACTTC. The encoded protein is CASSSTGGQETQYF.

This clone occurred a few times. The gene calls are TRBV28 and TRBJ1-1, with D uncertain. This CDR3 has 14 residues. Germline-derived CDR1 and CDR2 are MDHEN and SYDVKM. V lost 6 bases to trimming and J lost 3 bases, with 14 bases between them. CDR3 sequence reads: CASSPSAGYTEAFF. As DNA, the CDR3 is TGTGCCAGCAGCCCTAGCGCGGGGTACACTGAAGCTTTCTTT.

V gene TRBV19 combines with J gene TRBJ2-7; maybe TRBD1 (5 bases). The germline gives CDR1 LNHDA, CDR2 SQIVND (reference sequence). The germline V and J ends were trimmed by 6 bases and 3 bases, with 9 bases remaining between them. The CDR3 consists of 12 residues. CDR3 bases: TGTGCCAGTAGCGACAGCTTCTACGAGCAGTACTTC. The encoded protein is CASSDSFYEQYF.

The chain carries TRBV7-8 and TRBJ1-6; a weak D match, TRBD1 (6 bases). The germline V gene encodes CDR1 SGHVS and CDR2 FQNEAQ. Trimming removed 3 bases at V and 2 bases at J, with 20 bases between. The CDR3 is 19 amino acids. CDR3 residues: CASSFLGAPGGTYNSPLHF. The CDR3 DNA reads as TGTGCCAGCAGCTTTTTGGGGGCCCCGGGGGGCACCTATAATTCACCCCTCCACTTT.

The V call is TRBV19, the J call TRBJ1-2; 7 bases line up with TRBD1. Per the germline V gene, CDR1 is LNHDA and CDR2 is SQIVND (reference sequence). This CDR3 has 12 amino acids. The V segment lost 7 bases and the J segment 8 bases; nucleotides outside the gene matches: 7. The CDR3: CASNRQGGGYTF. The CDR3, as DNA: TGTGCCAGTAACCGGCAGGGGGGCGGCTACACCTTC.

This clone was picked up one time. CDR3 loop: CASSPGLGGTMNTEAFF. In DNA, the CDR3 is TGTGCCAGCTCACCAGGGTTGGGGGGGACGATGAACACTGAAGCTTTCTTT. This rearrangement joins TRBV18 to TRBJ1-1; the D gene is possibly TRBD1 (5 bases). The V end was cut by 2 bases, the J end by 0 bases, with 16 bases between. Germline V CDR1 and CDR2: KGHSH, LQKENI. This CDR3 comprises 17 residues. Looking up the rest from reference TRBV18 and TRBJ1-1 gives the full variable domain: NAGVMQNPRHLVRRRGQEARLRCSPMKGHSHVYWYRQLPEEGLKFMVYLQKENIIDESGMPKERFSAEFPKEGPSILRIQQVVRGDSAAYFCASSPGLGGTMNTEAFFGQGTRLTVV.

A word on this clone: The same CDR3 can be traced to other DNA sequences in this sample. The chain uses TRBV19 and TRBJ2-5, with D possibly TRBD1 on 6 matching bases. From germline, CDR1 is LNHDA and CDR2 SQIVND (reference sequence). The ends were cut back, 5 bases at V and 4 bases at J, with 11 bases in the middle. This CDR3 has 13 amino acids. The CDR3 region has the DNA TGTGCCAGTAGTGGAGACAGGAGAGAGACCCAGTACTTC. Translating gives CASSGDRRETQYF.

CDR3 residues: CASMSSGRKYEQYF. In nucleotides, the CDR3 is TGTGCCAGCATGTCTAGCGGGAGAAAGTACGAGCAGTACTTC. The chain employs TRBV6-5 and TRBJ2-5; 10 nucleotides agree with TRBD2. The end of the DNA is better explained by TRBJ2-7, so the J call may be wrong. Germline lookup yields CDR1 MNHEY and CDR2 SVGAGI. The CDR3 extends over 14 amino acids.

This sequence joins TRBV9 and TRBJ2-1; TRBD2 matches 8 bases. The V gene's germline CDR1 is SGDLS and CDR2 YYNGEE. CDR3 length equals 17 residues. V gave up 0 bases and J gave up 4 bases; unmatched junction bases: 9. The CDR3 is CASSVVPREGGYNEQFF. The CDR3 DNA is TGTGCCAGCAGCGTAGTCCCCCGGGAGGGTGGGTACAATGAGCAGTTCTTC.

J is TRBJ1-3 and V is TRBV4-1, with a weak D call TRBD1 (5 bases). The CDR3 consists of 16 residues. Germline V CDR1 and CDR2: MGHRA, YSYEKL. Trimming removed 4 bases from V and 0 bases from J, with 13 bases in between. The chain's CDR3 is CASSPGRVTSGNTIYF. The CDR3 nucleotides are TGCGCCAGCAGCCCCGGCAGGGTTACCTCTGGAAACACCATATATTTT.